The sequence of this T cell receptor beta chain was determined in a study of OX40 agonist ivuxolimab in advanced cancers. Turning to the study itself: Clinicians treated patients with ivuxolimab, an agonistic anti-OX40 (CD134) antibody. Whole-study results and caveats: At 0.1 to 3.0 mg/kg and by week 6, clonal expansion occurred in CD4+ and CD8+ blood T cells.

Repertoires were generated with immunoSEQ multiplex PCR, while TCRdb's copy carries only in-frame clones and drops some. The repertoire has approximately 35,000 clones, roughly nine tenths of them found once; the top ten carry more than 35%. As regards this clone: Its antigen is undetermined.

Any history of autoimmune disease or systemic immunosuppression disqualified patients. Blood sampling was done at baseline, cycle 4 day 1, and cycle 7 day 1. The source was CD4+ or CD8+ T cells sorted from blood, collected in a trial of the OX40 agonist ivuxolimab. The sequence was collected from an adult with an advanced solid tumor such as melanoma, head and neck, liver or kidney cancer.

Here the CDR3 reads CASSWAGSSYNEQFF. CDR3 in DNA: TGCGCCAGCAGTTGGGCCGGTAGCTCCTACAATGAGCAGTTCTTC. V and J are TRBV10-2 and TRBJ2-1; D gene ambiguous. This CDR3 contains 15 residues. V was pared by 5 bases and J by 0 bases, with 11 bases between. From germline, CDR1 is WSHSY and CDR2 SAAADI.